This is a list of T cell receptor beta chains from one sample in a study of blood T cell repertoires in COVID-19. TCRdb keeps only in-frame clones here, not all; method: immunoSEQ multiplex PCR. The repertoire consists of some 240,000 clones, with roughly 90% occurring once and the leading ten covering around 7.8%. Material for sequencing was peripheral blood. The receptors derive from a man aged 55 to 70 who had recovered from COVID-19. Each CDR3 is given with its conserved first and last residue. Fields, in order: V gene, D gene, J gene, clone size, CDR3 DNA, CDR3 protein. The D gene is left open where the match is weak. Clone size, where shown, is once, few, many, or a class for clones that have expanded.

v_gene: TRBV9
d_gene: TRBD1
j_gene: TRBJ2-7
abundance: .
CDR3nt: TGTGCCAGCAGCGTTGGGACAGGGACCTACGAGCAGTACTTC
CDR3aa: CASSVGTGTYEQYF

v_gene: TRBV6-5
d_gene: TRBD1
j_gene: TRBJ2-7
abundance: .
CDR3nt: TGTGCCAGCAGTTCCTTATCACAGGGGGTAAGCGAGCAGTACTTC
CDR3aa: CASSSLSQGVSEQYF

v_gene: TRBV5-1
d_gene: .
j_gene: TRBJ2-1
abundance: .
CDR3nt: TGCGCCAGCAGCTTTTCCCGGTACAATGAGCAGTTCTTC
CDR3aa: CASSFSRYNEQFF

v_gene: TRBV6-2/TRBV6-3
d_gene: .
j_gene: TRBJ2-5
abundance: once
CDR3nt: TGTGCCAGCAGTTACGGGAGGGAGACCCAGTACTTC
CDR3aa: CASSYGRETQYF

v_gene: TRBV11-1
d_gene: TRBD1
j_gene: TRBJ1-6
abundance: .
CDR3nt: TGTGCCAGCAGCTACGACAGGGTAGTTTCACCCCTCCACTTT
CDR3aa: CASSYDRVVSPLHF

v_gene: TRBV5-5
d_gene: .
j_gene: TRBJ1-5
abundance: .
CDR3nt: TGTGCCAGCAGCTTGGAGGGGGGGAACAATCAGCCCCAGCATTTT
CDR3aa: CASSLEGGNNQPQHF

v_gene: TRBV7-2
d_gene: TRBD2
j_gene: TRBJ2-1
abundance: .
CDR3nt: TGTGCCAGCAGCTCCCAGCCCCCGGGACTAGCTTACAATGAGCAGTTCTTC
CDR3aa: CASSSQPPGLAYNEQFF

v_gene: TRBV7-9
d_gene: TRBD1
j_gene: TRBJ1-6
abundance: few
CDR3nt: TGTGCCAGCAGCGAACAGGGGCGAGATTCACCCCTCCACTTT
CDR3aa: CASSEQGRDSPLHF

v_gene: TRBV6-6
d_gene: .
j_gene: TRBJ1-2
abundance: .
CDR3nt: TGTGCCAGCAGTTACGCCGGGAGAAACTATGGCTACACCTTC
CDR3aa: CASSYAGRNYGYTF

v_gene: TRBV3-1/TRBV3-2
d_gene: TRBD2
j_gene: TRBJ2-1
abundance: .
CDR3nt: TGTGCCAGCAGCCGGTTCGTGCGCGGGGGGGCCGACAATGAGCAGTTCTTC
CDR3aa: CASSRFVRGGADNEQFF

v_gene: TRBV7-9
d_gene: .
j_gene: TRBJ2-7
abundance: .
CDR3nt: TGTGCCAGCAGCTTAATGACTGCCTTCGACGAGCAGTACTTC
CDR3aa: CASSLMTAFDEQYF